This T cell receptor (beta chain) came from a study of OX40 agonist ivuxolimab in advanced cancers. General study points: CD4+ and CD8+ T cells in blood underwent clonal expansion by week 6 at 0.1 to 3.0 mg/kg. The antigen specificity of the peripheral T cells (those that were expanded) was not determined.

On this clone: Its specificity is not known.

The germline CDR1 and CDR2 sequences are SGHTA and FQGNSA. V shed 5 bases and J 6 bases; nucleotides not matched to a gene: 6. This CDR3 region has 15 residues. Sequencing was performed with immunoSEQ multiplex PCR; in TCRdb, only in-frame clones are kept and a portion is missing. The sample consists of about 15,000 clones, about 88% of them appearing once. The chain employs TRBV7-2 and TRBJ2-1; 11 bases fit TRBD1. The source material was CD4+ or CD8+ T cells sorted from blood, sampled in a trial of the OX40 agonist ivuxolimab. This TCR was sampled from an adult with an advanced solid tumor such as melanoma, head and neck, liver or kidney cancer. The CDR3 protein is CASSLPDRGPNEQFF. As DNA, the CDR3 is TGTGCCAGCAGCCTGCCGGACAGGGGGCCCAATGAGCAGTTCTTC.